The 14 T cell receptor beta chains below were found in one sample sequenced in a study of blood T cell repertoires in COVID-19. The assay was immunoSEQ multiplex PCR, and TCRdb's table has in-frame clones only and misses some. The repertoire holds tens of thousands of clones, with about 91% as singletons. Sequencing was performed on peripheral blood. All receptors come from an elderly man with acute or convalescent COVID-19.

The J gene is TRBJ2-7, the V gene TRBV5-1, with D perhaps matching TRBD1 (6 bases). Germline loops: CDR1 SGHRS, CDR2 YFSETQ. Trimming cost V 0 bases and J 4 bases, with 11 bases left between them. CDR3 size: 14 residues. Here the CDR3 reads CASSLEAGDYEQYF. Written as DNA, the CDR3 is TGCGCCAGCAGCTTGGAGGCAGGGGATTACGAGCAGTACTTC.

The J gene is TRBJ2-7, the V gene TRBV5-6, with 8 bases that match TRBD1. The V segment lost 2 bases and the J segment 5 bases; nucleotides outside the gene matches: 6. Germline-derived CDR1 and CDR2 are SGHDT and YYEEEE. The CDR3 covers 14 residues. CDR3 protein: CASSLGQGWNEQYF. The CDR3 region has the DNA TGTGCCAGCAGCTTAGGACAGGGCTGGAACGAGCAGTACTTC.

CDR3 sequence: CASSPDRGPRIGELFF. CDR3 coding DNA: TGTGCCAGCAGCCCAGACAGGGGGCCGAGGATCGGGGAGCTGTTTTTT. This chain uses TRBV7-9 with TRBJ2-2, with TRBD1 matching over 10 bases. Unmatched junction bases numbered 10, after V lost 5 bases and J lost 7 bases. CDR1 SEHNR and CDR2 FQNEAQ come from the germline V gene (reference sequence). CDR3 length: 16 residues.

The V call is TRBV5-8, the J call TRBJ1-3; 7 bases are a match to TRBD1. CDR1 is SGHTS, CDR2 YDEGEE, per germline. Trimming took 0 bases from V and 1 from J; bases not matched to a gene: 1. This CDR3 is 15 amino acids long. The CDR3 reads CASSLEGASGNTIYF. CDR3 sequence (DNA): TGTGCCAGCAGCTTGGAGGGGGCGTCTGGAAACACCATATATTTT.

The chain carries TRBV5-1 and TRBJ2-5, with 15 nucleotides matching TRBD2. Germline V gene data show CDR1 as SGHRS and CDR2 as YFSETQ. The CDR3 extends over 16 amino acids. J lost 5 bases, V lost 4 bases, and 6 bases had no gene match. CDR3 in amino acids: CASSRTSGGARETQYF. The CDR3 bases are TGCGCCAGCAGCAGGACTAGCGGGGGGGCCAGGGAGACCCAGTACTTC.

This rearrangement joins TRBV13 to TRBJ1-5; 7 bases align to TRBD1. J lost 1 base, V lost 8 bases, and 14 bases had no gene match. Germline CDR1 reads PRHDT; CDR2 reads FYEKMQ (reference sequence). CDR3 length: 17 residues. In DNA form, the CDR3 reads TGTGCCAGCCCAAGACCCACAGGGGTCCGGAGCAATCAGCCCCAGCATTTT. This codes for CASPRPTGVRSNQPQHF.

This CDR3 reads CASSQAGTSGYNEQFF. The CDR3 DNA reads TGTGCCAGCAGCCAGGCCGGGACTAGCGGTTACAATGAGCAGTTCTTC. The chain recombines TRBV11-2 with TRBJ2-1, with 11 bases matching TRBD2. The CDR3 runs 16 residues. Trimming took 5 bases from V and 4 from J; bases not matched to a gene: 7. Germline V CDR1 and CDR2: SGHAT, FQNNGV.

The chain is built from TRBV2 and TRBJ2-5; a possible D gene is TRBD2 (5 bases). The CDR3 is 14 residues long. Germline V CDR1 and CDR2: SNHLY, FYNNEI. V lost 4 bases and J lost 2, with 11 bases in between. DNA of the CDR3: TGTGCCAGCAGTGGGGGTAGCGTACAAGAGACCCAGTACTTC. This encodes CASSGGSVQETQYF.

This rearrangement joins TRBV10-2 to TRBJ1-1; 7 bases map to TRBD1. Germline V gene lookup returns CDR1 WSHSY and CDR2 SAAADI. With V trimmed by 3 bases and J by 10 bases, 5 bases remained unmatched. This CDR3 is built from 12 residues. CDR3 sequence: CASSEWDRGAFF. The CDR3 DNA reads as TGCGCCAGCAGTGAATGGGACAGAGGAGCTTTCTTT.

V is TRBV20-1 and J is TRBJ2-7; 12 bases are a match to TRBD2. With V trimmed by 3 bases and J by 5 bases, 8 bases remained unmatched. This CDR3 has 15 residues. The germline gives CDR1 DFQATT, CDR2 SNEGSKA (reference sequence). The CDR3 spells CSASPTSGRPHEQYF. The CDR3 coding sequence is TGCAGTGCTAGTCCGACTAGCGGGAGACCCCACGAGCAGTACTTC.

The chain carries TRBV3-1 (or the pseudogene TRBV3-2) and TRBJ1-2; perhaps TRBD1 as D (5 bases). The CDR3 covers 13 residues. Trimming took off 3 bases at V and 7 bases at J, with 12 bases between the two ends. Germline-derived CDR1 and CDR2 are LGHDT and YNNKEL (reference sequence). The CDR3: CASSHIRAGGYTF. CDR3 coding DNA: TGTGCCAGCAGCCACATCAGGGCCGGTGGCTACACCTTC.

This chain uses TRBV5-4 with TRBJ2-3; 8 bases agree with TRBD2. The trim removed 1 base at V and 2 bases at J, leaving 9 bases unmatched. The germline V gene encodes CDR1 SGHNT and CDR2 YYREEE (reference sequence). The CDR3 is 17 amino acids. The CDR3 sequence: CASSLFSGGGNTDTQYF. The CDR3 DNA follows: TGTGCCAGCAGCTTGTTTTCTGGCGGGGGGAACACAGATACGCAGTATTTT.

The V and J genes are TRBV11-2 and TRBJ2-7; perhaps TRBD1 as D (5 bases). Germline V gene data show CDR1 as SGHAT and CDR2 as FQNNGV. The CDR3 has 12 residues. Deletions cut 5 bases from V and 7 bases from J, with 12 bases between. As DNA, the CDR3 is TGTGCCAGCAGCCACGCAGGGAAAGAGCAGTACTTC. It encodes CASSHAGKEQYF.

V gene TRBV21-1 combines with J gene TRBJ2-7; the table assigns TRBD1, which was not confirmed against the DNA. TRBV21-1 is designated a pseudogene. CDR3 length: 18 amino acids. The CDR3 loop is CASSKDPGQRTIPYEQYF. The CDR3 DNA sequence: TGTGCCAGCAGCAAAGACCCGGGACAACGGACAATCCCCTACGAGCAGTACTTC.